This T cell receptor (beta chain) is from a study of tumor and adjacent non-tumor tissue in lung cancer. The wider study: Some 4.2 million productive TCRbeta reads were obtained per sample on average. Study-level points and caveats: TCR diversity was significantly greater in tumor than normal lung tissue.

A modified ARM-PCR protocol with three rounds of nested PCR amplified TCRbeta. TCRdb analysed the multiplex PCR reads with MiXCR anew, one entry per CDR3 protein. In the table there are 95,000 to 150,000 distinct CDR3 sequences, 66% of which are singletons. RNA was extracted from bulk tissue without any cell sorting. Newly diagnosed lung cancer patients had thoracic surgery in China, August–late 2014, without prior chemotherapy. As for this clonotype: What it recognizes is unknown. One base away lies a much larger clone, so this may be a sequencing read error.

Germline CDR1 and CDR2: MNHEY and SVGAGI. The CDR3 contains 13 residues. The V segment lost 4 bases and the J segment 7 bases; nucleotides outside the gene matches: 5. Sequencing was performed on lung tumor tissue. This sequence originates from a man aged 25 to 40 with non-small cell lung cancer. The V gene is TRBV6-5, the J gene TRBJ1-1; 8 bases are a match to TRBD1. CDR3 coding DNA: TGTGCCAGCAGTTGCGCAGGGGGCGGTGAAGCTTTCTTT. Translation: CASSCAGGGEAFF.